This T cell receptor beta chain derives from a study of blood T cell repertoires in COVID-19 (dated by TCRdb to about 2020). A note on the overall study: The collaborator samples originated in the United States, Italy and Spain and spanned the acute and convalescent phases of COVID-19. The repertoires were released in a freely available public database meant as a resource for research on the immune response to SARS-CoV-2. Samples were obtained from the ongoing ImmuneRACE study (first 160 participants) and from 1,254 subjects provided by 6 global collaborators. The material from the prospective study consisted of cDNA or gDNA derived from T cells, B-cell-depleted T cells, or PBMCs. Subjects who had been exposed to COVID-19, were actively infected with it, or had recovered from it provided the deeply sampled blood TCRbeta repertoires that made up the dataset. Where available, HLA class I and class II types were obtained from metadata supplied by the sample provider rather than from assay-based typing. A de-identified subject ID, COVID-19 status, age in years and sex were almost always included in the sample metadata.

Clipping removes 5 bases from V and 10 bases from J, with 14 as the unmatched junction base count. The germline V gene (reference sequence) provides CDR1 SGHNT and CDR2 YYREEE. From cysteine to phenylalanine, the CDR3 is 16 amino acids long. Just the 48-base CDR3 DNA is kept, in frame starting at base 1. TCRbeta CDR3 regions were amplified from genomic DNA using the immunoSEQ Assay, a bias-controlled multiplex PCR. Concerning the study's data processing: The number of nucleated cells in each sample was estimated from the amplification of reference gene primers within the assay. To quantify the absolute abundance of each unique TCRbeta CDR3 rearrangement, sequence reads were collapsed and filtered. Productive Simpson clonality was computed per sample as the square root of Simpson's diversity index over productive rearrangements. TCRdb provides this immuneACCESS table in a form limited to in-frame rearrangements. Some clones are lacking; in checked studies, under half of them reflect an unresolved V gene, and why the rest are absent is not known. The V and J calls and clone size come from that table; D and trimming were worked out from the DNA. This sample is represented by around 83,000 clones; approximately 87% of them were singletons. Around 13% of the sample is taken by the ten largest.

Findings and caveats that apply to the study as a whole: The quantity of clinical and demographic metadata differed by source and by participant and was supplied without curation.

The collaborating institutions used their own protocols to collect whole blood in K2EDTA tubes. For TCRbeta analysis, collaborators shipped samples in one of three forms: frozen whole blood, isolated PBMCs, or DNA extracted from either of those sample types. Comments on this clone: What antigen it recognizes has not been identified. Per-nucleotide qualities are absent, and no much larger clonotype sits a single base away.

Sequenced: peripheral blood. Rearrangement joined TRBV5-4 to TRBJ1-4; 10 bases in between match TRBD1. This receptor was taken from a woman aged 70-85 years with acute or convalescent COVID-19. The nucleotides read TGTGCCAGCAGTCATCTTAATTGGACAGGGGGAGGAAAACTGTTTTTT. Its translation reads: CASSHLNWTGGGKLFF.